The 17 T cell receptor beta chains presented below share a single source sample, sequenced in a study of shared clonotypes between healthy human individuals. The table came from immunoSEQ multiplex PCR; TCRdb's copy has only in-frame clones and leaves some out. The repertoire includes 1.5 million to 2.5 million clones, roughly 95% of them detected once, and 0.95% to 1.5% sits in the top ten. Naive CD8 cells comprised CD45RO-negative, CCR7-positively selected cells, excluding terminally differentiated effector memory CD45RA+ cells. Sequencing was performed on naive CD8+ T cells sorted from blood. These TCRs come from a man aged 18 to 29 in good health.

The chain carries TRBV2 and TRBJ1-6; 8 bases agree with TRBD1. Germline-derived CDR1 and CDR2 are SNHLY and FYNNEI. Trimming took 3 bases from V and 8 from J; bases not matched to a gene: 3. The CDR3 length is 14 residues. CDR3 nucleotide sequence: TGTGCCAGCAGTGATATGGACAGGGATTCACCCCTCCACTTT. This codes for CASSDMDRDSPLHF.

Turning to this clone: Other DNA sequences in the same sample also yield this CDR3. The chain has TRBV4-3 and TRBJ2-7, with 8 positions matching TRBD1. The CDR3 runs to 15 residues. Per the germline V gene, CDR1 is LGHNA and CDR2 is YSLEER. The J segment lost 4 bases and the V segment lost 0 bases, leaving 5 bases of the junction unmatched. The CDR3 DNA sequence: TGCGCCAGCAGCCAAGACCGGACAGGGCTATACGAGCAGTACTTC. Translating it yields CASSQDRTGLYEQYF.

J is TRBJ2-7 and V is TRBV13, with no clear D. Deletions cut 3 bases from V and 1 base from J, with 10 bases between. The CDR3 runs to 14 residues. Germline CDR1 PRHDT, CDR2 FYEKMQ (reference sequence). The CDR3 spells CASSFLTNSYEQYF. The CDR3 DNA reads TGTGCCAGCAGCTTCCTAACTAATTCCTACGAGCAGTACTTC.

The chain joins TRBV11-2 to TRBJ2-7, with TRBD2 identical over 14 bases. The CDR3 covers 17 residues. Germline CDR1 SGHAT, CDR2 FQNNGV. After removal of 1 base from V and 2 bases from J, the junction contained 4 bases not matched to a gene. The DNA of the CDR3 is TGTGCCAGCAGCTTAGGCCCGGGACTAGCGGGAGCCTACGAGCAGTACTTC. It yields the protein CASSLGPGLAGAYEQYF.

V and J are TRBV4-1 and TRBJ1-2; D remains unclear. The CDR3 loop spans 16 amino acids. The V gene lost 1 base and the J gene lost 6 bases, with 18 bases spanning the gap. Germline assignment: CDR1 MGHRA and CDR2 YSYEKL. The CDR3 DNA follows: TGCGCCAGCAGCCAAGTCCCACCTTTGATCGGGAATGGCTACACCTTC. Translation: CASSQVPPLIGNGYTF.

This clone has just one count. The chain has TRBV29-1 and TRBJ2-3; possible D gene TRBD1, 5 bases. Trimming took 6 bases from V and 2 from J, leaving 15 bases between them. CDR1 is SQVTM, CDR2 ANQGSEA, per germline. The CDR3 loop spans 14 amino acids. CDR3 in DNA: TGCAGCGTACGACAGACGTCAACCACAGATACGCAGTATTTT. Translated, it gives CSVRQTSTTDTQYF.

Remarks on this clone: Relative to the germline gene, one junction end is altered; a read error may explain this. The CDR3 is CASSPLGVGSEQFF. The DNA for the CDR3 is TGTGCTAGCAGCCCTCTCGGTGTCGGCAGTGAGCAGTTCTTC. The V call is TRBV7-7, the J call TRBJ2-1, with D uncertain. In germline, CDR1 is SSHAT, CDR2 FNYEAQ (reference sequence). This CDR3 region has 14 residues.

The chain employs TRBV28 and TRBJ2-7, with a tentative D call TRBD2 (5 bases). CDR3 length: 14 residues. Germline CDR1 reads MDHEN; CDR2 reads SYDVKM. Trimming stripped 5 bases from V and 2 bases from J, with 13 bases between. For the CDR3, the DNA is TGTGCCAGCAGTCCGAGGACTGTCCCCTACGAGCAGTACTTC. The encoded protein is CASSPRTVPYEQYF.

The chain couples TRBV4-3 to TRBJ2-1; no firm D call. The V gene lost 0 bases and the J gene lost 0 bases, with 9 bases spanning the gap. The CDR3 loop spans 16 amino acids. In germline, CDR1 is LGHNA, CDR2 YSLEER. CDR3 loop: CASSQDIASSYNEQFF. CDR3 coding DNA: TGCGCCAGCAGCCAAGATATCGCAAGCTCCTACAATGAGCAGTTCTTC.

The V gene is TRBV30, the J gene TRBJ2-2; 7 bases line up with TRBD2. The germline V gene has CDR1 GTSNPN and CDR2 SVGIG (reference sequence). V lost 5 bases and J lost 7; bases outside the gene matches: 13. The CDR3 consists of 15 residues. The CDR3 sequence is CAWDLSRGVNGELFF. The CDR3 nucleotides read TGTGCCTGGGACCTATCTCGGGGGGTTAACGGGGAGCTGTTTTTT.

Comments on this clone: The same CDR3 also results from other DNA sequences found in this sample. The CDR3 DNA follows: TGTGCCATCAGCCCGACAGAGAACACTGAAGCTTTCTTT. Translation: CAISPTENTEAFF. The V gene is TRBV10-3, the J gene TRBJ1-1, with D possibly matching TRBD1 (5 bases). Per the germline V gene, CDR1 is ENHRY and CDR2 is SYGVKD. The CDR3 spans 13 residues. V gave up 6 bases and J gave up 1 base, with 9 bases separating them.

The chain carries TRBV6-6 and TRBJ2-3; D remains ambiguous. The CDR3 runs to 12 residues. Trimming removed 6 bases from V and 6 bases from J, with 10 bases in between. The germline gives CDR1 MNHNY, CDR2 SVGAGI (reference sequence). The CDR3 loop reads CASSPPGDTQYF. The CDR3 region has the DNA TGTGCCAGCAGCCCCCCCGGGGATACGCAGTATTTT.

This chain uses TRBV6-1 with TRBJ2-7; weak D call: TRBD1 (5 bases). The CDR3 contains 15 residues. Trimming pared 5 bases from V and 1 base from J, leaving 15 bases between. Germline CDR1 and CDR2: MNHNS and SASEGT. CDR3 in amino acids: CASSSDRYASYEQYF. The CDR3 bases are TGTGCCAGCAGTTCTGACAGATACGCTTCCTACGAGCAGTACTTC.

This clone was found once. The chain joins TRBV7-2 to TRBJ2-3, with 8 bases aligning to TRBD2. Per germline, CDR1 SGHTA and CDR2 FQGNSA. The J segment lost 4 bases and the V segment lost 1 base, leaving 7 bases of the junction unmatched. The CDR3 loop spans 16 amino acids. CDR3 in amino acids: CASSLGLAGWADTQYF. As DNA, the CDR3 is TGTGCCAGCAGCTTAGGGCTAGCGGGTTGGGCAGATACGCAGTATTTT.

The rearrangement joins TRBV13 to TRBJ1-1; the D gene is possibly TRBD1 (6 bases). CDR3 length: 17 amino acids. CDR1 is PRHDT and CDR2 is FYEKMQ in the germline V gene (reference sequence). Trimming left V 3 bases short and J 0 bases short, with 17 bases between. CDR3 sequence (DNA): TGTGCCAGCAGCTTGATGGGGGGCGGTCGGATGAACACTGAAGCTTTCTTT. This gives the protein CASSLMGGGRMNTEAFF.

This chain joins TRBV29-1 and TRBJ2-2, with TRBD1 matching 9 bases. J gave up 0 bases and V 3 bases, and 5 bases lay outside the gene matches. This CDR3 comprises 16 residues. From germline, CDR1 is SQVTM and CDR2 ANQGSEA. The CDR3 DNA sequence: TGCAGCGTTGACCCCGGACAGGGGACGAACACCGGGGAGCTGTTTTTT. Protein: CSVDPGQGTNTGELFF.

The chain combines TRBV6-5 with TRBJ1-4, with TRBD1 identical over 7 bases. Trimming at V came to 6 bases and at J to 6 bases, leaving 7 bases not matched to a gene. The germline CDR1 and CDR2 sequences are MNHEY and SVGAGI. The CDR3 sequence is 14 residues long. The CDR3 loop is CASSRRDSHEKLFF. In DNA, the CDR3 is TGTGCCAGCAGCCGACGGGACAGCCATGAAAAACTGTTTTTT.